These 11 T cell receptor beta chains came from one sample sequenced in a study of T cells in Graves' hyperthyroidism and ophthalmopathy. Amplified TCR beta CDR3 regions came from RNA transcripts. Researchers ran a first-round RT-PCR on the TCR CDR3 using the HTBI primer set. TCRdb ran MiXCR on the multiplex PCR reads and lists one entry per CDR3 protein. The table includes 530,000 or so distinct CDR3 sequences, 40% to 55% detected once. Sample: peripheral blood or thyroid tissue (not recorded which). The receptors stem from a woman under 30 with Graves' hyperthyroidism.

J is TRBJ2-5 and V is TRBV2, with no clear D. CDR1 is SNHLY, CDR2 FYNNEI, per germline. This CDR3 has 11 amino acids. Trimming removed 7 bases from V and 5 bases from J, with 8 bases in between. CDR3 nucleotide sequence: TGTGCCAGCAATAAGGTGGAGACCCAGTACTTC. It translates to CASNKVETQYF.

There are many counts of this clonotype. The chain is built from TRBV3-1 and TRBJ2-6, with 12 bases that match TRBD1. The V and J ends lost 5 bases and 2 bases, in that order; junction bases with no gene match: 7. Germline CDR1 LGHDT, CDR2 YNNKEL (reference sequence). CDR3 length: 18 residues. Written as DNA, the CDR3 is TGTGCCAGCAGCGTTACCGGGACAGGGGGCACTGGGGCCAACGTCCTGACTTTC. As protein: CASSVTGTGGTGANVLTF.

The gene calls are TRBV10-3 and TRBJ2-1; 7 nucleotides align to TRBD1. This CDR3 has 13 amino acids. J lost 6 bases, V lost 6 bases, and 5 bases had no gene match. Per germline, CDR1 ENHRY and CDR2 SYGVKD. In DNA, the CDR3 is TGTGCCATCAGAGATGGGACAGCCAATGAGCAGTTCTTC. Its protein is CAIRDGTANEQFF.

V is TRBV29-1 and J is TRBJ2-5; D is unresolved. The CDR3 is 8 residues long. V lost 1 base, J lost 9 bases, and 0 bases lay in between. The germline gives CDR1 SQVTM, CDR2 ANQGSEA. CDR3 protein: CSVEAQYF. In nucleotides, the CDR3 is TGCAGCGTTGAAGCCCAGTACTTC.

This clonotype was seen a handful of times. The V gene is TRBV18, the J gene TRBJ2-6; D is perhaps TRBD1 (6 bases). CDR1 and CDR2 (germline): KGHSH, LQKENI. Trimming took 6 bases from V and 3 from J, leaving 12 bases between them. The CDR3 spans 15 residues. This CDR3 is CASSQTGYGANVLTF. In DNA, the CDR3 is TGTGCCAGCTCTCAAACAGGGTATGGGGCCAACGTCCTGACTTTC. Based on the CDR3 plus reference TRBV18 and TRBJ2-6, the full variable domain is NAGVMQNPRHLVRRRGQEARLRCSPMKGHSHVYWYRQLPEEGLKFMVYLQKENIIDESGMPKERFSAEFPKEGPSILRIQQVVRGDSAAYFCASSQTGYGANVLTFGAGSRLTVL.

The chain uses TRBV5-1 and TRBJ2-5; TRBD1 aligns across 10 bases. CDR1 and CDR2 (germline): SGHRS, YFSETQ. CDR3 size: 16 residues. V shed 0 bases, J shed 4 bases, and the junction held 6 bases outside the gene matches. CDR3 loop: CASSLVPRTGGETQYF. CDR3 sequence (DNA): TGCGCCAGCAGCTTGGTCCCAAGGACAGGGGGAGAGACCCAGTACTTC. Combining the CDR3 with reference TRBV5-1 and TRBJ2-5 gives the whole variable domain KAGVTQTPRYLIKTRGQQVTLSCSPISGHRSVSWYQQTPGQGLQFLFEYFSETQRNKGNFPGRFSGRQFSNSRSEMNVSTLELGDSALYLCASSLVPRTGGETQYFGPGTRLLVL.

The rearrangement joins TRBV4-1 to TRBJ2-7; 8 nucleotides match TRBD1. The CDR3 extends over 15 amino acids. In germline, CDR1 is MGHRA, CDR2 YSYEKL. With 4 bases clipped from V and 0 bases from J, the junction kept 5 bases outside the gene matches. In nucleotides, the CDR3 is TGCGCCAGCAGCCTCCCAGGGGGCGCCTCCTACGAGCAGTACTTC. As protein: CASSLPGGASYEQYF.

This clonotype showed up just a few times. In DNA, the CDR3 is TGTGCCAGCAGTCCGAACTCTGGAAACACCTTC. This sequence encodes CASSPNSGNTF. The chain is built from TRBV2 and TRBJ1-2; D unresolved. The CDR3 covers 11 residues. Trimming took 5 bases from V and 12 from J, leaving 13 bases between them. Germline V gene data show CDR1 as SNHLY and CDR2 as FYNNEI.

Ten or more counts support this clonotype. The genes are TRBV12-5 and TRBJ2-5, with TRBD2 matching over 7 bases. The V segment lost 5 bases and the J segment 3 bases; nucleotides outside the gene matches: 3. Germline-derived CDR1 and CDR2 are LGHNT and FRNRAP. This CDR3 region has 13 residues. Written as DNA, the CDR3 is TGTGCTAGTGGTCCAAGCGGGGAAGAGACCCAGTACTTC. Its translation: CASGPSGEETQYF. Drawing the rest from reference TRBV12-5 and TRBJ2-5, the complete variable domain is DARVTQTPRHKVTEMGQEVTMRCQPILGHNTVFWYRQTMMQGLELLAYFRNRAPLDDSGMPKDRFSAEMPDATLATLKIQPSEPRDSAVYFCASGPSGEETQYFGPGTRLLVL.

This chain uses TRBV7-2 with TRBJ2-3; D gene ambiguous. V was cut by 4 bases and J by 6 bases, with 11 bases left in between. The germline V gene has CDR1 SGHTA and CDR2 FQGNSA. This CDR3 contains 13 residues. The CDR3 nucleotides are TGTGCCAGCAGCTCTATCGTGGTGGATACGCAGTATTTT. Its translation is CASSSIVVDTQYF.

J is TRBJ1-1 and V is TRBV20-1; a possible D gene is TRBD1 (5 bases). This CDR3 is 10 amino acids long. From germline, CDR1 is DFQATT and CDR2 SNEGSKA (reference sequence). Trimming took off 1 base at V and 10 bases at J, with 7 bases between the two ends. The CDR3 DNA is TGCAGTGCTAGAGGGGGACTAGCTTTCTTT. This sequence encodes CSARGGLAFF.